The 5 T cell receptor beta chains below all came from one sample that was sequenced in a study of cytomegalovirus exposure and HLA in healthy donors. Produced via immunoSEQ multiplex PCR; TCRdb's table is partial and in-frame only. The sample lists 350,000 or so clones, about nine tenths seen once, with 0.65% to 0.85% in the top ten. The specimen was PBMCs. The receptors shown here come from a woman aged 18-30 years in good health and CMV-seronegative.

This sequence joins TRBV5-6 and TRBJ1-2; 10 nucleotides line up with TRBD1. The CDR3 consists of 14 residues. The V and J ends lost 0 bases and 8 bases, in that order; junction bases with no gene match: 4. CDR1 and CDR2 (germline): SGHDT, YYEEEE. The chain's CDR3 is CASSLDGTGDGYTF. The CDR3 nucleotides read TGTGCCAGCAGCTTGGATGGGACAGGGGACGGCTACACCTTC.

The chain combines TRBV29-1 with TRBJ1-2, with 8 nucleotides matching TRBD1. Germline CDR1 reads SQVTM; CDR2 reads ANQGSEA. The CDR3 sequence is 13 residues long. V dropped 6 bases and J dropped 8; count of bases not matched to a gene: 11. The CDR3 DNA follows: TGCAGCGTGGGTATGACAGGGGCGGGCGGCTACACCTTC. It is translated as CSVGMTGAGGYTF.

The chain couples TRBV5-8 to TRBJ1-5; 9 positions agree with TRBD1. The CDR3 contains 16 residues. J gave up 1 base and V 3 bases, and 5 bases lay outside the gene matches. Germline V lookup: CDR1 SGHTS, CDR2 YDEGEE. The DNA for the CDR3 is TGTGCCAGCAGCTGGGACAGGGTCAGGAGCAATCAGCCCCAGCATTTT. Protein sequence: CASSWDRVRSNQPQHF.

The gene calls are TRBV6-5 and TRBJ1-1, with a weak D call TRBD1 (5 bases). The CDR3 totals 13 residues. CDR1 is MNHEY and CDR2 is SVGAGI in the germline V gene. V was trimmed by 2 bases and J by 5 bases, leaving 9 bases between them. CDR3 sequence reads: CASSYGRGTEAFF. The CDR3 DNA is TGTGCCAGCAGTTACGGAAGGGGTACTGAAGCTTTCTTT.

This clone has just a few counts. The chain carries TRBV9 and TRBJ1-2; D remains unclear. The CDR3 extends over 13 amino acids. In germline, CDR1 is SGDLS, CDR2 YYNGEE. V lost 3 bases and J lost 6, with 12 bases in between. Here the CDR3 DNA reads TGTGCCAGCAGCGGTCGGGGAGGGCATGGCTACACCTTC. Translation: CASSGRGGHGYTF.